This TCR beta chain originates from a study of T cells in Graves' hyperthyroidism and ophthalmopathy (dated by TCRdb to the late 2010s). The study in broad terms: Peripheral blood was sampled at the time of initial diagnosis, prior to any treatment. TCR V-J signatures able to tell the groups apart were searched for in a discovery cohort of around 95 patients, of whom around 43 had Graves' ophthalmopathy and about 55 had stable Graves' hyperthyroidism. Whether ophthalmopathy could be predicted prospectively was tested in an independent validation cohort made up of roughly 19 hyperthyroidism patients plus 17 patients who later progressed to ophthalmopathy. The approximately 98 discovery patients were randomly divided into training and test sets at a 7:3 ratio. In several Graves' hyperthyroidism patients, the study also compared T-cell repertoires from thyroid tissue with T-cell repertoires from blood. Following sampling, methimazole starting at 30 mg daily was given to hyperthyroidism patients, and high-dose intravenous methylprednisolone was given to ophthalmopathy patients. The paper describes TCR Vbeta CDR3 sequencing of about 140 peripheral blood samples, made up of roughly 40 ophthalmopathy patients, around 78 hyperthyroidism patients and approximately 17 progressor patients.

The paper as a whole reports these results and caveats: No statistical method was used to set the sample size in advance, and investigators knew the group allocation. Blood samples also contained most of the expanded thyroid clonotypes (frequency above 0.001), which suggests that blood repertoires may reflect thyroid immune responses. In validation, the model predicted progression to ophthalmopathy a median of about 5.9 months before onset, with over 60% sensitivity and 72.22% specificity. A model built on a 13 V-J signature distinguished ophthalmopathy from stable hyperthyroidism, reaching roughly 88% sensitivity and approximately 83% specificity in cross-validation and 80%/75% in testing.

This clonotype was seen repeatedly, ten times or more. Its binding antigen is unknown. Per-base quality was not reported, and no clone a single base away is much larger than it. Amplification of TCR beta CDR3 regions was carried out from RNA transcripts. The TCR CDR3 was subjected to a first round of RT-PCR using the HTBI primer set and the Qiagen OneStep RT-PCR kit. A second multiplex PCR round built the libraries, followed by size selection and purification. Libraries were sequenced paired-end with 100 bp reads on an Illumina HiSeq2000. Per the authors' processing: SOAPnuke was used to process the raw data, throwing out any read that contained adapters or uncalled bases, had a mean Phred below 15, or lacked an exact constant-primer or identifier match. COPE v1.2.5 was used to merge the high-quality paired reads, and each unique nucleotide sequence was defined as a clonotype. Clonotypes were aligned to IMGT TRBV, TRBD and TRBJ reference segments using MiTCR v1.1. The analysis included only V-J combinations with a frequency above 0.0001, which together covered 99% to 99.2% of the repertoires. The TCS score was defined as F50 (clonal expansion) divided by E x V (chaos), with BLOSUM62-based TCRdist calculated between CDR3 peptides within each V-J. Welch's t-statistics and random forest reduced 450 to 600 V-J features to under 15, which were used in a naive Bayes classifier (R e1071). TCRdb applied fastp at Q25 and MiXCR to the public reads, then kept only in-frame beta chains. Merged by CDR3 protein, the rows form single entries marked with the most common genes and DNA. TCRdb, not the original authors, processed these V and J calls. This sample holds about 480,000 distinct CDR3 sequences; roughly 14% were observed only once. 15% to 20% of the sample rests with the top ten.

A patient counted as having stable Graves' hyperthyroidism if no progression to ophthalmopathy occurred over 18 months of follow-up. The hyperthyroidism patients were between 18 and 65 years old and newly diagnosed, with a disease duration of less than 2 months. Any patient with an uncontrolled infection, another autoimmune disease, pregnancy or lactation was excluded. Clinical symptoms, serum thyroxine and TRAb, thyroid ultrasound, and orbital computed tomography formed the basis for the diagnoses. PBMCs were separated from roughly 10 ml of fresh peripheral blood using Ficoll-Paque density gradient centrifugation. Total RNA was extracted using Trizol reagent, and RNA quality was assessed on an Agilent 2100 Bioanalyzer. This sequence was found in a woman between 18 and 29 years old with Graves' hyperthyroidism. Specimen: blood.

The CDR3 is CASSLSGFRNYGYTF. In nucleotide form, the sequence is TGTGCCAGCAGCTTATCGGGATTCAGAAATTATGGCTACACCTTC. The V and J segments used are TRBV5-8 and TRBJ1-2; too little of a D gene remains to name it. The V and J ends are trimmed by 2 bases and 5 bases, leaving 16 bases between them. Counted from cysteine to phenylalanine, this CDR3 has 15 amino acids. CDR3 DNA is the only sequence kept; it has 45 bases, read in frame from the first base. As encoded in the germline V gene, CDR1 is SGHTS while CDR2 is YDEGEE. Here the CDR3 is joined to the reference TRBV5-8 and TRBJ1-2 genes, and the full variable domain is: EAGVTQSPTHLIKTRGQQATLRCSPISGHTSVYWYQQALGLGLQFLLWYDEGEERNRGNFPPRFSGRQFPNYSSELNVNALELEDSALYLCASSLSGFRNYGYTFGSGTRLTVV.